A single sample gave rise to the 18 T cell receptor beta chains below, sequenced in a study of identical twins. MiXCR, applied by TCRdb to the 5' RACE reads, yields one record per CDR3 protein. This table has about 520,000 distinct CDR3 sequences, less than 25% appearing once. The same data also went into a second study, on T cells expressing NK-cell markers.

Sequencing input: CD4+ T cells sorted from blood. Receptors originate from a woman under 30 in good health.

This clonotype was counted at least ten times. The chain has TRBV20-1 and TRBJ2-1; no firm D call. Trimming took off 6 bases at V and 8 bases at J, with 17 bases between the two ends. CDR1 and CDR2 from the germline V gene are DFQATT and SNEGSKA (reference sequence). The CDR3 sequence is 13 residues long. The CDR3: CSAEGPTVDEQFF. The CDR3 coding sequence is TGCAGTGCGGAAGGACCCACCGTGGATGAGCAGTTCTTC.

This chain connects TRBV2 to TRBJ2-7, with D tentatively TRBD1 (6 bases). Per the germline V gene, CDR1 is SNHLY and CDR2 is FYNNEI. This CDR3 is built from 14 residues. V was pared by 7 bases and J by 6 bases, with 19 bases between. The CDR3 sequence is CASNTQGRGGEQYF. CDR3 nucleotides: TGTGCCAGCAATACTCAGGGGCGAGGAGGCGAGCAGTACTTC.

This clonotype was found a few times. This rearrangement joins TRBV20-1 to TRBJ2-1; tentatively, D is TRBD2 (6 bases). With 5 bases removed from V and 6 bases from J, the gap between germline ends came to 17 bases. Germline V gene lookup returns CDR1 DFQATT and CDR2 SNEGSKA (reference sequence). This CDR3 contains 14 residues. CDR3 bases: TGCAGTGCTTATCGGGGGACTGGGGTCAATGAGCAGTTCTTC. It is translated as CSAYRGTGVNEQFF.

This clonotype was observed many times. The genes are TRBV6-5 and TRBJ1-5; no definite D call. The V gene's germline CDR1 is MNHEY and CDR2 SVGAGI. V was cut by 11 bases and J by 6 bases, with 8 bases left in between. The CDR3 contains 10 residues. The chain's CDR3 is CAAHGQPQHF. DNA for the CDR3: TGTGCCGCACATGGTCAGCCCCAGCATTTT.

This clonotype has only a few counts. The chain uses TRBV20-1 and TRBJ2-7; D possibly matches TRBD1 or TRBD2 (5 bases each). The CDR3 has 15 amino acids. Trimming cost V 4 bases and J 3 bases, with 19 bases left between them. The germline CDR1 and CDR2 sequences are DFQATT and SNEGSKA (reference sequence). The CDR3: CSANTPGPVDYEQYF. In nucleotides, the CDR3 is TGCAGTGCTAATACCCCGGGACCAGTGGACTACGAGCAGTACTTC.

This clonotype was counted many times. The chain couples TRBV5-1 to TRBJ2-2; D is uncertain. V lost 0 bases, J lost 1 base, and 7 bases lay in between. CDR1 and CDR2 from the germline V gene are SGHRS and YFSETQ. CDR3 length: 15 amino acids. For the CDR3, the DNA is TGCGCCAGCAGCTTGGAAGGTCAGAACACCGGGGAGCTGTTTTTT. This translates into CASSLEGQNTGELFF. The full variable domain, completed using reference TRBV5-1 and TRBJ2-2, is KAGVTQTPRYLIKTRGQQVTLSCSPISGHRSVSWYQQTPGQGLQFLFEYFSETQRNKGNFPGRFSGRQFSNSRSEMNVSTLELGDSALYLCASSLEGQNTGELFFGEGSRLTVL.

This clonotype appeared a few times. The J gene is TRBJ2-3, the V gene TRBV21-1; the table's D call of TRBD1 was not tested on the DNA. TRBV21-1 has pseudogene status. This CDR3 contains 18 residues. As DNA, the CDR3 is TGTGCCAGCAGCAAATGGGGCAGGGACCACGATGGCACAGATACGCAGTATTTT. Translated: CASSKWGRDHDGTDTQYF.

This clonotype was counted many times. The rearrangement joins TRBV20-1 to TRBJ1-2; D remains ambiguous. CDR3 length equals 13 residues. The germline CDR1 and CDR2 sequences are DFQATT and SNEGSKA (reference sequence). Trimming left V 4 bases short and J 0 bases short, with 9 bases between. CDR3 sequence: CSATMTTNYGYTF. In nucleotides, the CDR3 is TGCAGTGCTACCATGACAACTAACTATGGCTACACCTTC.

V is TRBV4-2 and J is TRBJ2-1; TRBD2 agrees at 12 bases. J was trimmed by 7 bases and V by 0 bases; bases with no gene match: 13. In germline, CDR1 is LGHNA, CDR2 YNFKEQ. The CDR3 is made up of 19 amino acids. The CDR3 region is CASSQDLASGRAVGNEQFF. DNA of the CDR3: TGTGCCAGCAGCCAAGATCTGGCTAGCGGGAGGGCCGTAGGTAATGAGCAGTTCTTC.

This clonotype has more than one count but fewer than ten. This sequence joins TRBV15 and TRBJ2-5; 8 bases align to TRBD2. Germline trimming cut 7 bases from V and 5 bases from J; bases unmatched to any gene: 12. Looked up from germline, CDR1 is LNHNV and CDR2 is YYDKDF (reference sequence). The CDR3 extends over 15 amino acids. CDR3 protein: CATTRLSGGEETQYF. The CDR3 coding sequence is TGTGCCACCACCCGACTCTCGGGAGGGGAGGAGACCCAGTACTTC. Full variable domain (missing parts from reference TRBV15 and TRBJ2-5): DAMVIQNPRYQVTQFGKPVTLSCSQTLNHNVMYWYQQKSSQAPKLLFHYYDKDFNNEADTPDNFQSRRPNTSFCFLDIRSPGLGDTAMYLCATTRLSGGEETQYFGPGTRLLVL.

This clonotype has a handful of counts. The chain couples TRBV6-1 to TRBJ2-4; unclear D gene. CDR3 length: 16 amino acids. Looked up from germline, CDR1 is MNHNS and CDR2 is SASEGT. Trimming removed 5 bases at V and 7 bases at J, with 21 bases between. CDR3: CASSPGPPSPRNIQYF. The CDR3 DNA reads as TGTGCCAGCAGTCCTGGGCCCCCCTCACCTCGGAACATTCAGTACTTC.

CDR3 protein: CASSQRTIAIEQFF. CDR3 bases: TGTGCCAGCAGCCAACGGACTATTGCGATTGAGCAGTTCTTC. The chain uses TRBV6-2 or TRBV6-3 and TRBJ2-1; maybe TRBD2 (6 bases). The CDR3 is 14 residues long. Trimming pared 6 bases from V and 9 bases from J, leaving 18 bases between. Germline V gene lookup returns CDR1 MNHEY and CDR2 SVGEGT.

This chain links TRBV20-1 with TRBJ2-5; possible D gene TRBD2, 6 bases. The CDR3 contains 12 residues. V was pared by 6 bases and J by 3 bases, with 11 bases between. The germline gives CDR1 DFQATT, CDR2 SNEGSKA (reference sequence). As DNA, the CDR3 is TGCAGTGCAAATATAGCGGAAGAGACCCAGTACTTC. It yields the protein CSANIAEETQYF.

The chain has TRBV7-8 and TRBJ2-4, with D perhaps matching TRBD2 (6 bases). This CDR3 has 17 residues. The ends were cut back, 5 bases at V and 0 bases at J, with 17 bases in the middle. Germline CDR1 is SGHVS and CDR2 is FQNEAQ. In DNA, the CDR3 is TGTGCCAGCAGCCACGGGAGAGTGGAGCTAGCCAAAAACATTCAGTACTTC. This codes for CASSHGRVELAKNIQYF.

The CDR3 sequence is CASSSDTGRNQPQHF. DNA for the CDR3: TGTGCCAGCAGCTCAGACACAGGGAGAAATCAGCCCCAGCATTTT. The J gene is TRBJ1-5, the V gene TRBV7-2; possible D gene TRBD1, 6 bases. Trimming cost V 4 bases and J 4 bases, with 14 bases left between them. CDR1 is SGHTA, CDR2 FQGNSA, per germline. This CDR3 comprises 15 residues.

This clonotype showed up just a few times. In DNA form, the CDR3 reads TGCGCCAGCGAACGGACAGGGGGTTCCTACGAGCAGTACTTC. It is translated as CASERTGGSYEQYF. V is TRBV5-1 and J is TRBJ2-7; 10 bases match TRBD1. The CDR3 runs to 14 residues. J was trimmed by 1 base and V by 7 bases; bases with no gene match: 5. CDR1 is SGHRS, CDR2 YFSETQ, per germline.

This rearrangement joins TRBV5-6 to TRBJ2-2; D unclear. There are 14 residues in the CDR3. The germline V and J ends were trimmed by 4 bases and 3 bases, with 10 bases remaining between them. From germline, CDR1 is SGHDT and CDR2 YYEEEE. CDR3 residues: CASSLSAYTGELFF. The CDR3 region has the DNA TGTGCCAGCAGCCTGTCTGCCTACACCGGGGAGCTGTTTTTT.

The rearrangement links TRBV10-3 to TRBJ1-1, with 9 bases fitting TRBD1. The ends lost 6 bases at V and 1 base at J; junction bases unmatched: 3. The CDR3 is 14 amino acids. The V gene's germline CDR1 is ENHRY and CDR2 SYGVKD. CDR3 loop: CAIRTQGANTEAFF. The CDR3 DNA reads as TGTGCCATCAGGACACAGGGGGCGAACACTGAAGCTTTCTTT.